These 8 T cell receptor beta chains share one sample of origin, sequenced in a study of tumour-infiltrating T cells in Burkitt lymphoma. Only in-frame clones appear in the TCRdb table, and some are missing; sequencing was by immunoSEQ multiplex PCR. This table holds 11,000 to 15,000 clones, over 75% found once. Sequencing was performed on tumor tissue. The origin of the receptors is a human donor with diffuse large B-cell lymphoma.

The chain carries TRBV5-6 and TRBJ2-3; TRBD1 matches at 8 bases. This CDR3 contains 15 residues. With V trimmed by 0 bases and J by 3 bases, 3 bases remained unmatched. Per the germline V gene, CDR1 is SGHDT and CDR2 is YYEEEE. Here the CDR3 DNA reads TGTGCCAGCAGCTTGGGCCAGGGGGCTACAGATACGCAGTATTTT. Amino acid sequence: CASSLGQGATDTQYF.

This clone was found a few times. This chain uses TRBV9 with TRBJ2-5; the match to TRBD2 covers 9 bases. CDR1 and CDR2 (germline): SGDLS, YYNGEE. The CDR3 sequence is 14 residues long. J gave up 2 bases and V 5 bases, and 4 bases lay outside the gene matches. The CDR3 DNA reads TGTGCCAGCAGTCTAGCGGGGACACAAGAGACCCAGTACTTC. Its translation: CASSLAGTQETQYF.

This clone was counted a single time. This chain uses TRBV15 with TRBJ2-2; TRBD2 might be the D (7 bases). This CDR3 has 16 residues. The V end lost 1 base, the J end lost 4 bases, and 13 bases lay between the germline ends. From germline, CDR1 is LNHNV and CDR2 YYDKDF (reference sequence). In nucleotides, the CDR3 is TGTGCCACCAGCAGAGCCGGGGGGCAGGGCACCGGGGAGCTGTTTTTT. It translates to CATSRAGGQGTGELFF.

The CDR3 DNA reads TGTGCCAGCAGCGCCGGGACTAGCGGGACCTACGAGCAGTACTTC. Protein product: CASSAGTSGTYEQYF. The chain is built from TRBV2 and TRBJ2-7; TRBD2 matches 13 bases. The junction had 4 bases not matched to a gene; V was cut back by 6 bases and J by 2 bases. Germline CDR1 SNHLY, CDR2 FYNNEI. CDR3 length: 15 residues.

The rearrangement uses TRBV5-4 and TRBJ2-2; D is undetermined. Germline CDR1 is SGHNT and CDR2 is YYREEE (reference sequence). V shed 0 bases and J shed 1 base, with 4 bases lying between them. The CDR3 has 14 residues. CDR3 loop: CASSLAGNTGELFF. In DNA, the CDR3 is TGTGCCAGCAGCTTGGCAGGGAACACCGGGGAGCTGTTTTTT.

CDR3 region: CASSLTSGIQETQYF. The CDR3, as DNA: TGTGCCAGCAGCTTGACTAGCGGTATACAAGAGACCCAGTACTTC. The chain employs TRBV5-6 and TRBJ2-5; 8 bases are a match to TRBD2. The trim removed 1 base at V and 2 bases at J, leaving 4 bases unmatched. Germline V CDR1 and CDR2: SGHDT, YYEEEE. The CDR3 covers 15 residues.

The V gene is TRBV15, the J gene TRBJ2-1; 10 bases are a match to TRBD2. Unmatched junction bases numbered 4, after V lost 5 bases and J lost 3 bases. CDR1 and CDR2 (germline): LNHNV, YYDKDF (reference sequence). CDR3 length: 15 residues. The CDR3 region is CATSARTSGYNEQFF. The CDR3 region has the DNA TGTGCCACCAGCGCCCGGACTAGCGGCTACAATGAGCAGTTCTTC.

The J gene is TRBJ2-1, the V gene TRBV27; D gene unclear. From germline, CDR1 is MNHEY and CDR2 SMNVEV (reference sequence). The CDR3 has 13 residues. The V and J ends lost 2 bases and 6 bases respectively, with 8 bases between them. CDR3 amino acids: CASSLIFLNEQFF. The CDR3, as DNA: TGTGCCAGCAGTTTAATTTTTCTCAATGAGCAGTTCTTC.